Presented here are 30 T cell receptor beta chains from one specimen sequenced in a study of naive and memory T cell subsets. Both TRBC1 and TRBC2 were covered by a beta constant-region primer of two equimolar oligonucleotides. Ligated cDNA was amplified by four rounds of PCR with nested alpha and beta constant-region primers and SP2. Via MiXCR, TCRdb re-called the UMI-ligation and nested PCR reads, giving one row per CDR3 protein. The sample lists about 120,000 distinct CDR3 sequences; approximately 37% were seen once. The sequenced material came from central memory CD4+ T cells from blood. The receptor source for this set is a human donor in good health.

J is TRBJ2-1 and V is TRBV11-2; possibly TRBD2 for D (5 bases). Germline V gives CDR1 SGHAT, CDR2 FQNNGV. The germline V and J ends were trimmed by 5 bases and 4 bases, with 6 bases remaining between them. There are 12 residues in the CDR3. In DNA form, the CDR3 reads TGTGCCAGCAGCCCGGGATACAATGAGCAGTTCTTC. Its translation: CASSPGYNEQFF.

This clonotype was picked up a small number of times. The chain has TRBV27 and TRBJ1-1, with TRBD1 matching 7 bases. The CDR3 has 14 residues. V dropped 6 bases and J dropped 3; count of bases not matched to a gene: 7. CDR1 and CDR2 from the germline V gene are MNHEY and SMNVEV (reference sequence). The CDR3 sequence is CASRRDRADTEAFF. CDR3 in DNA: TGTGCCAGCAGACGCGACAGGGCCGACACTGAAGCTTTCTTT.

This clonotype showed up just a few times. The chain has TRBV7-2 and TRBJ2-4; 8 bases match TRBD1. V dropped 1 base and J dropped 0; count of bases not matched to a gene: 8. The CDR3 has 18 residues. Germline assignment: CDR1 SGHTA and CDR2 FQGNSA. The CDR3 region is CASSLDSRQGLAKNIQYF. The CDR3 DNA follows: TGTGCCAGCAGCTTAGACTCCCGACAGGGGCTAGCCAAAAACATTCAGTACTTC.

The rearrangement joins TRBV20-1 to TRBJ2-3, with D unresolved. Trimming took 2 bases from V and 0 from J, leaving 9 bases between them. Germline CDR1 and CDR2: DFQATT and SNEGSKA (reference sequence). The CDR3 totals 14 residues. The CDR3 is CSARPERSTDTQYF. The CDR3 DNA is TGCAGTGCTAGACCGGAGAGGAGCACAGATACGCAGTATTTT.

Comment on this clonotype: This sequence may be a read error, since a much larger clone differs from it by one base. This rearrangement joins TRBV5-1 to TRBJ2-7, with TRBD2 identical over 10 bases. Trimming cost V 1 base and J 5 bases; bases outside gene matches: 6. The CDR3 runs to 15 residues. Germline V CDR1 and CDR2: SGHRS, YFSETQ. The DNA for the CDR3 is TGCGCCAGCAGCTTGACAAGCGGGAGGGCCGACGAGCAGTACTTC. The encoded protein is CASSLTSGRADEQYF.

This clonotype is medium-sized within its sample. V usage is TRBV24-1 and J usage is TRBJ2-2; D gene unclear. The V end was cut by 3 bases, the J end by 11 bases, with 12 bases between. This CDR3 is built from 13 residues. CDR1 is KGHDR, CDR2 SFDVKD, per germline. CDR3 protein: CATSDLNTRELFF. DNA for the CDR3: TGTGCCACCAGTGATCTAAATACCAGAGAGCTGTTTTTT.

The chain joins TRBV7-8 to TRBJ2-1, with D perhaps TRBD2 (6 bases). Germline V gives CDR1 SGHVS, CDR2 FQNEAQ. This CDR3 is built from 15 residues. Trimming cost V 5 bases and J 8 bases, with 19 bases left between them. The CDR3 protein is CASSRTGLPADEQFF. The CDR3 DNA follows: TGTGCCAGCAGCAGAACGGGACTCCCGGCGGATGAGCAGTTCTTC.

This rearrangement joins TRBV20-1 to TRBJ2-1; either TRBD1 or TRBD2 may fit D (6 bases each). Looked up from germline, CDR1 is DFQATT and CDR2 is SNEGSKA (reference sequence). CDR3 size: 15 residues. V was cut by 3 bases and J by 7 bases, with 19 bases left in between. CDR3 sequence reads: CSARDGGGAGNEQFF. For the CDR3, the DNA is TGCAGTGCTAGGGACGGGGGCGGAGCCGGTAATGAGCAGTTCTTC.

The gene calls are TRBV9 and TRBJ2-3, with TRBD2 matching 13 bases. Trimming took 4 bases from V and 4 from J; bases not matched to a gene: 6. Germline V gene sequence: CDR1 SGDLS, CDR2 YYNGEE. The CDR3 is made up of 16 amino acids. CDR3 DNA sequence: TGTGCCAGCAGCTTCAGGACTAGCGGGAGACCAGATACGCAGTATTTT. Protein sequence: CASSFRTSGRPDTQYF.

This chain joins TRBV6-5 and TRBJ2-5; no definite D call. Per the germline V gene, CDR1 is MNHEY and CDR2 is SVGAGI. This CDR3 comprises 13 residues. The V and J ends lost 5 bases and 2 bases respectively, with 9 bases between them. The CDR3 spells CASSPRIQETQYF. In nucleotides, the CDR3 is TGTGCCAGCAGTCCTAGGATACAAGAGACCCAGTACTTC.

The V gene is TRBV5-1, the J gene TRBJ2-7; 7 bases align to TRBD1. This CDR3 is built from 16 residues. V gave up 5 bases and J gave up 4 bases; unmatched junction bases: 15. Per germline, CDR1 SGHRS and CDR2 YFSETQ. The CDR3 is CASRRASEGGSYEQYF. The CDR3 region has the DNA TGCGCCAGCAGAAGGGCCTCGGAAGGGGGCTCGTACGAGCAGTACTTC.

The chain has TRBV3-1 and TRBJ2-1; the match to TRBD2 covers 10 bases. CDR3 length: 15 amino acids. CDR1 LGHDT and CDR2 YNNKEL come from the germline V gene (reference sequence). Germline trimming cut 2 bases from V and 6 bases from J; bases unmatched to any gene: 4. In DNA, the CDR3 is TGTGCCAGCAGCCAATGGTCTAGCGGGAGCAATGAGCAGTTCTTC. This translates into CASSQWSSGSNEQFF.

The chain couples TRBV7-2 to TRBJ1-5; possibly TRBD1 for D (5 bases). From germline, CDR1 is SGHTA and CDR2 FQGNSA. V dropped 5 bases and J dropped 3 bases, with 20 bases sitting between them. The CDR3 runs to 17 residues. The CDR3 is CASSPGWGARINQPQHF. CDR3 nucleotides: TGTGCCAGCAGCCCAGGGTGGGGCGCCCGAATCAATCAGCCCCAGCATTTT.

Only a few counts were recorded for this clonotype. The V call is TRBV28, the J call TRBJ1-2; no reliable D call. The CDR3 covers 11 residues. In germline, CDR1 is MDHEN, CDR2 SYDVKM. Trimming cost V 1 base and J 9 bases, with 6 bases left between them. The CDR3 DNA sequence: TGTGCCAGCAGTTTATTGGGTAGCTACACCTTC. Protein product: CASSLLGSYTF.

CDR3 protein: CSAPTDGEKTQYF. CDR3 nucleotide sequence: TGCAGTGCTCCTACAGACGGAGAGAAGACCCAGTACTTC. The chain has TRBV20-1 and TRBJ2-5, with no clear D. The V gene lost 5 bases and the J gene lost 6 bases, with 16 bases spanning the gap. The CDR3 runs 13 residues. CDR1 and CDR2 from the germline V gene are DFQATT and SNEGSKA (reference sequence).

The chain recombines TRBV7-9 with TRBJ2-3; D is unclear. The CDR3 consists of 12 residues. V was shortened by 4 bases and J by 8 bases, with 10 bases between the two germline ends. CDR1 is SEHNR and CDR2 is FQNEAQ in the germline V gene (reference sequence). Here the CDR3 reads CASSSSPVTQYF. Here the CDR3 DNA reads TGTGCCAGCAGCTCCTCGCCTGTTACGCAGTATTTT.

The chain links TRBV20-1 to TRBJ1-3; 10 nucleotides agree with TRBD1. In germline, CDR1 is DFQATT, CDR2 SNEGSKA (reference sequence). The trim removed 5 bases at V and 4 bases at J, leaving 8 bases unmatched. The CDR3 runs to 15 residues. In DNA, the CDR3 is TGCAGTGCTCTAGAGACAGGGGGCGGCGGAAACACCATATATTTT. As protein: CSALETGGGGNTIYF.

This clonotype has only a few counts. V usage is TRBV6-4 and J usage is TRBJ2-1; 7 bases map to TRBD2. The germline CDR1 and CDR2 sequences are MRHNA and SNTAGT. This CDR3 has 15 amino acids. The trim removed 6 bases at V and 7 bases at J, leaving 12 bases unmatched. CDR3 DNA sequence: TGTGCCAGCAGCAAGCGGGAAGGCCCCGTGAATGAGCAGTTCTTC. This gives the protein CASSKREGPVNEQFF.

The chain employs TRBV20-1 and TRBJ2-1, with 10 nucleotides matching TRBD2. The CDR3 runs 16 residues. Unmatched junction bases numbered 11, after V lost 4 bases and J lost 5 bases. From germline, CDR1 is DFQATT and CDR2 SNEGSKA (reference sequence). CDR3 region: CSATPYLAGVNNEQFF. The CDR3 DNA sequence: TGCAGTGCTACTCCCTATCTAGCGGGAGTGAACAATGAGCAGTTCTTC.

The chain employs TRBV19 and TRBJ2-1; a possible D gene is TRBD2 (5 bases). The V gene's germline CDR1 is LNHDA and CDR2 SQIVND (reference sequence). V was cut by 4 bases and J by 6 bases, with 7 bases left in between. CDR3 length: 12 residues. The CDR3 DNA reads as TGTGCCAGTAGTAACGGAGGCAATGAGCAGTTCTTC. Residues: CASSNGGNEQFF.

V and J are TRBV27 and TRBJ2-7; 11 bases fit TRBD2. The CDR3 loop spans 15 amino acids. Germline V lookup: CDR1 MNHEY, CDR2 SMNVEV (reference sequence). After removal of 0 bases from V and 4 bases from J, the junction contained 2 bases not matched to a gene. CDR3 nucleotides: TGTGCCAGCAGTTTATCGATAGCGGGAGGGTACGAGCAGTACTTC. This encodes CASSLSIAGGYEQYF.

This clonotype was picked up many times. This chain connects TRBV7-2 to TRBJ2-3; D perhaps matches TRBD2 (6 bases). CDR1 is SGHTA and CDR2 is FQGNSA in the germline V gene. The V end lost 2 bases, the J end lost 3 bases, and 12 bases lay between the germline ends. The CDR3 runs 15 residues. The DNA of the CDR3 is TGTGCCAGCAGCTTACAGCGGGTTGTTACAGATACGCAGTATTTT. It codes for CASSLQRVVTDTQYF.

The rearrangement uses TRBV20-1 and TRBJ2-7, with TRBD1 identical over 8 bases. The trim removed 3 bases at V and 6 bases at J, leaving 7 bases unmatched. Germline V gives CDR1 DFQATT, CDR2 SNEGSKA (reference sequence). The CDR3 length is 13 residues. DNA of the CDR3: TGCAGTGCTAGGTACAGGGGGTTGGGCGAGCAGTACTTC. It codes for CSARYRGLGEQYF.

The chain joins TRBV5-1 to TRBJ2-1; 9 bases line up with TRBD1. CDR1 and CDR2 from the germline V gene are SGHRS and YFSETQ. There are 15 residues in the CDR3. J lost 10 bases, V lost 3 bases, and 11 bases had no gene match. CDR3 protein: CASSSDPRTGAEQFF. The CDR3 bases are TGCGCCAGCAGCTCCGACCCCCGGACAGGGGCGGAGCAGTTCTTC.

This clonotype was seen at least ten times. The chain is built from TRBV7-2 and TRBJ2-1, with TRBD2 as a possible D gene (5 bases). V lost 5 bases, J lost 0 bases, and 11 bases lay in between. Looked up from germline, CDR1 is SGHTA and CDR2 is FQGNSA. This CDR3 has 15 amino acids. The CDR3, as DNA: TGTGCCAGCAGCGTAATACGGGGCTCCTACAATGAGCAGTTCTTC. This gives the protein CASSVIRGSYNEQFF.

The chain is built from TRBV29-1 and TRBJ2-1, with D uncertain. Germline CDR1 and CDR2: SQVTM and ANQGSEA. This CDR3 region has 11 residues. Trimming removed 3 bases at V and 5 bases at J, with 5 bases between. The CDR3 here is CSVDFHNEQFF. DNA for the CDR3: TGCAGCGTTGATTTTCACAATGAGCAGTTCTTC.

The genes are TRBV20-1 and TRBJ2-3, with 12 bases matching TRBD2. CDR3 size: 17 residues. Germline CDR1 DFQATT, CDR2 SNEGSKA (reference sequence). V was clipped by 1 base and J by 9 bases; unmatched bases: 14. The CDR3 is CSARVSIGLAGSLTQYF. As DNA, the CDR3 is TGCAGTGCTAGAGTATCAATAGGACTAGCGGGATCTTTGACGCAGTATTTT.

This chain uses TRBV13 with TRBJ2-4; 12 bases align to TRBD1. The ends lost 5 bases at V and 0 bases at J; junction bases unmatched: 5. The CDR3 is made up of 17 amino acids. Germline CDR1 reads PRHDT; CDR2 reads FYEKMQ (reference sequence). This chain's CDR3 is CASSQGQGAIAKNIQYF. Written as DNA, the CDR3 is TGTGCCAGCAGCCAGGGACAGGGGGCCATAGCCAAAAACATTCAGTACTTC.

The chain has TRBV27 and TRBJ2-7; no firm D call. The length of the CDR3 is 13 residues. Trimming shortened V by 6 bases and J by 3 bases, and 12 bases separated the two germline ends. Germline-derived CDR1 and CDR2 are MNHEY and SMNVEV (reference sequence). The CDR3 DNA reads as TGTGCCAGCAGGCGCGCAGGCCACTACGAGCAGTACTTC. Amino acid sequence: CASRRAGHYEQYF.

This clonotype appeared a single time. The chain employs TRBV10-3 and TRBJ2-7, with D tentatively TRBD1 (8 bases). The V and J ends lost 10 bases and 1 base respectively, with 11 bases between them. The CDR3 spans 12 residues. Germline V lookup: CDR1 ENHRY, CDR2 SYGVKD. CDR3 protein: CATQGGSYEQYF. The CDR3 region has the DNA TGTGCCACACAGGGGGGGTCCTACGAGCAGTACTTC.